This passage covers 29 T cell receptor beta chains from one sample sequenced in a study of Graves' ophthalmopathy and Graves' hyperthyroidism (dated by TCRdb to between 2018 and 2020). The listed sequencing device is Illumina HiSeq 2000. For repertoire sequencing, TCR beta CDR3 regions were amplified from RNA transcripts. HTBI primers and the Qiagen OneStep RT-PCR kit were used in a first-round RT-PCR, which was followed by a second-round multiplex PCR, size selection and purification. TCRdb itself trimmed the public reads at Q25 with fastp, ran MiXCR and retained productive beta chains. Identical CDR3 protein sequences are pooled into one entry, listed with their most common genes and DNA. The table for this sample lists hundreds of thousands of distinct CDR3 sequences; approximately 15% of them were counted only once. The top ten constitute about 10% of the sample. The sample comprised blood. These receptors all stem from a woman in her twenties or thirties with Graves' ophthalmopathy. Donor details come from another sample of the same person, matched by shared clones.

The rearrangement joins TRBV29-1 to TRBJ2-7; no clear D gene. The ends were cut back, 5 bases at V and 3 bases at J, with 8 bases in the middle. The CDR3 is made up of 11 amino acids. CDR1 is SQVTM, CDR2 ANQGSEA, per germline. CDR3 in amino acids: CSVTELYEQYF. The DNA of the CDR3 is TGCAGCGTTACAGAACTCTACGAGCAGTACTTC.

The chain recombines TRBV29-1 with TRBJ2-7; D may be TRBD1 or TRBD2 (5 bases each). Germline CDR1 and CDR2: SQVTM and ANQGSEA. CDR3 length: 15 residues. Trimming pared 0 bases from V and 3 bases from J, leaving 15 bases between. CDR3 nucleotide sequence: TGCAGCGTTGAAGATCTTGGCCGGGACGGCTACGAGCAGTACTTC. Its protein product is CSVEDLGRDGYEQYF.

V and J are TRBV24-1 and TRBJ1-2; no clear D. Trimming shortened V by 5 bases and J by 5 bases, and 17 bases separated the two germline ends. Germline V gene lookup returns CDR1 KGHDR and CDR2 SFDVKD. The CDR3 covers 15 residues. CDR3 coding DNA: TGTGCCACCAGTGGATGGCAAGGGAATTCGTATGGCTACACCTTC. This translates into CATSGWQGNSYGYTF.

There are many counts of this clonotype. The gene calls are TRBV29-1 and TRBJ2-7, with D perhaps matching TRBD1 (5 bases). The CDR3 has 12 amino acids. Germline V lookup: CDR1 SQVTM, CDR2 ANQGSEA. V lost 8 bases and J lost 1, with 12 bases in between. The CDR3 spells CSLRTKSYEQYF. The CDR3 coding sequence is TGCAGCCTCCGGACAAAGTCCTACGAGCAGTACTTC.

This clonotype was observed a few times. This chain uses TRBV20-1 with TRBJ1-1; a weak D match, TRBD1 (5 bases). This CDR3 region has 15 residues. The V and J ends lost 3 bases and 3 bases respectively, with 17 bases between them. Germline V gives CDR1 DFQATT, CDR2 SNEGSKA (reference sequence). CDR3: CSASPGSGGDTEAFF. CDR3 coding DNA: TGCAGTGCTAGCCCAGGGTCCGGGGGGGACACTGAAGCTTTCTTT.

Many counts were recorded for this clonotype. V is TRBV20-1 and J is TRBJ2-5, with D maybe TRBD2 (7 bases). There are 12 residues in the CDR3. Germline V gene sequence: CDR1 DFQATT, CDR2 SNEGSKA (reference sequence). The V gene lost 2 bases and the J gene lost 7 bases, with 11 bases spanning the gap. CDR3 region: CSARYRGATQYF. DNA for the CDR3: TGCAGTGCTAGATACCGGGGGGCGACCCAGTACTTC.

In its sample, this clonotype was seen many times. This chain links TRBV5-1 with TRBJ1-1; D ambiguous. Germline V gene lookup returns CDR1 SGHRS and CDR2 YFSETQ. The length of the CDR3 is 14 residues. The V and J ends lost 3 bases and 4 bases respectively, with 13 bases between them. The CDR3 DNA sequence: TGCGCCAGCAGCTCCTCCCGCCAGGCCACTGAAGCTTTCTTT. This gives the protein CASSSSRQATEAFF.

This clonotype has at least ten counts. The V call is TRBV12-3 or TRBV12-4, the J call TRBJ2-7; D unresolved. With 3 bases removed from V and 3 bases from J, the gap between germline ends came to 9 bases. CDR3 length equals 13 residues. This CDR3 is CASSFSNNYEQYF. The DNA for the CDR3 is TGTGCCAGCAGTTTTTCCAACAACTACGAGCAGTACTTC.

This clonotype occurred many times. CDR3 coding DNA: TGTGCCAGCAGTTTGCGTGACTCAGGGGCCAACGTCCTGACTTTC. This codes for CASSLRDSGANVLTF. The V gene is TRBV28, the J gene TRBJ2-6, with D uncertain. V gave up 3 bases and J gave up 4 bases, with 10 bases separating them. From germline, CDR1 is MDHEN and CDR2 SYDVKM. CDR3 length equals 15 residues.

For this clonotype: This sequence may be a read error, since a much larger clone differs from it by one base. CDR3 bases: TGTGCCAGCACTCAAACCTCCTACGAGCAGTACTTC. This translates into CASTQTSYEQYF. The chain carries TRBV28 and TRBJ2-7, with D unresolved. CDR3 length equals 12 residues. Between the trimmed V and J ends, which lost 7 bases and 0 bases, there was a span of 7 bases. Germline V CDR1 and CDR2: MDHEN, SYDVKM.

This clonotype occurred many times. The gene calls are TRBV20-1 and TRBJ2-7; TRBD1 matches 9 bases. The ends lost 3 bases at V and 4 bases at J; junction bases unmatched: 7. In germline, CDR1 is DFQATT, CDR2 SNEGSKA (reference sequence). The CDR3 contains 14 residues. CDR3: CSASTDRGGYEQYF. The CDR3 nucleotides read TGCAGTGCTAGCACGGACAGGGGTGGTTACGAGCAGTACTTC.

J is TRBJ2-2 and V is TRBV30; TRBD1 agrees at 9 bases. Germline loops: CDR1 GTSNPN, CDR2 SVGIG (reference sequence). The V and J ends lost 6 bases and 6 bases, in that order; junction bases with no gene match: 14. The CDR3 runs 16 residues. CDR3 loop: CACPTWTGDSSGELFF. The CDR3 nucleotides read TGTGCCTGCCCCACCTGGACAGGGGATTCGTCCGGGGAGCTGTTTTTT.

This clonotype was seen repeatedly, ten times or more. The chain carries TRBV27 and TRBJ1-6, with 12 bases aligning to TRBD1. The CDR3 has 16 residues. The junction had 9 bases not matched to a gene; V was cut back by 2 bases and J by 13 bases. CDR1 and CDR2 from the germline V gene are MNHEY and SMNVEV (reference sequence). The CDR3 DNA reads TGTGCCAGCAGTTTACGCTCCGGGACAGGGGGCGCGCCCCTCCACTTT. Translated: CASSLRSGTGGAPLHF.

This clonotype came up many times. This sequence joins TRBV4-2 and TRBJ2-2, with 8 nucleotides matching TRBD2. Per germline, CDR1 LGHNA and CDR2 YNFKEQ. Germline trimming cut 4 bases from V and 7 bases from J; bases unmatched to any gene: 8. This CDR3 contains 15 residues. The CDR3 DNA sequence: TGTGCCAGCAGCCGCGGACTAGCCGCCGGCGGGGAGCTGTTTTTT. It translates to CASSRGLAAGGELFF.

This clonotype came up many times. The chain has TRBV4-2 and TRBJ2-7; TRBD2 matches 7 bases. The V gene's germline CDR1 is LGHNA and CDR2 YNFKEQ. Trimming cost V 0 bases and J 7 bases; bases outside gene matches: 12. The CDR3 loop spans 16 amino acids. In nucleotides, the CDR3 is TGTGCCAGCAGCCAAGAACGGCGGGAGCCGTTTTCTGAGCAGTACTTC. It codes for CASSQERREPFSEQYF.

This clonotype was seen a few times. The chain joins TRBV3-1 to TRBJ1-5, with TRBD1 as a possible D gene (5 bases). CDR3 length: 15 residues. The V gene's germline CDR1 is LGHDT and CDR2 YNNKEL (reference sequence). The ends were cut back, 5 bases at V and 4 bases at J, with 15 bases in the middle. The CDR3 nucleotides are TGTGCCAGCAGCTGGGGGGTAAACCCTAATCAGCCCCAGCATTTT. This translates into CASSWGVNPNQPQHF.

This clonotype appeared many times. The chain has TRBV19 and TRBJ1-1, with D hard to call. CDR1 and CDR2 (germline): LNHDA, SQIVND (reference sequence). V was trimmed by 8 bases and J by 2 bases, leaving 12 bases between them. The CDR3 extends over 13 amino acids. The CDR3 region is CASSYGYNTEAFF. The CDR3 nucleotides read TGTGCCAGTTCGTATGGATATAACACTGAAGCTTTCTTT.

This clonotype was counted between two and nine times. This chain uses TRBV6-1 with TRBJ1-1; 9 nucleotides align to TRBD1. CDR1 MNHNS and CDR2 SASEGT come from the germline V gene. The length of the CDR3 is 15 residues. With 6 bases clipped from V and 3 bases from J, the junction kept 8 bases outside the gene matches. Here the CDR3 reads CASRPTRDRDTEAFF. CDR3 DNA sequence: TGTGCCAGCAGGCCAACCCGGGACAGGGACACTGAAGCTTTCTTT.

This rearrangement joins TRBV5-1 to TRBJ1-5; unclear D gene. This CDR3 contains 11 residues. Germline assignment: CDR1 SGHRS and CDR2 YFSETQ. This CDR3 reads CPWRFCQPQHF. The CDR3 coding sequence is TGCCCGTGGAGGTTTTGTCAGCCCCAGCATTTT.

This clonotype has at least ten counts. CDR3 in amino acids: CASRGYSNQPQHF. Written as DNA, the CDR3 is TGTGCCAGCAGGGGTTATAGCAATCAGCCCCAGCATTTT. The chain combines TRBV12-3 or TRBV12-4 with TRBJ1-5; unclear D gene. Trimming left V 6 bases short and J 0 bases short, with 6 bases between. The CDR3 has 13 residues.

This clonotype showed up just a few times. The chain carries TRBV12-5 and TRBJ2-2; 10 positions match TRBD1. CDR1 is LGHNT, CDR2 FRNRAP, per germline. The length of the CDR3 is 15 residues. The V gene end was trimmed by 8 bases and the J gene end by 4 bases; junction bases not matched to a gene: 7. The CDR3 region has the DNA TGTGCTAGTTGGGGGGACAGGGGAATCACCGGGGAGCTGTTTTTT. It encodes CASWGDRGITGELFF.

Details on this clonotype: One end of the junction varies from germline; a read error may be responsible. As DNA, the CDR3 is TGTGCCAGCAGTTACTCGATAACAGTGAACACTGATGCTTTCTTT. Protein sequence: CASSYSITVNTDAFF. The chain joins TRBV6-5 to TRBJ1-1; D is uncertain. The CDR3 consists of 15 residues. Looked up from germline, CDR1 is MNHEY and CDR2 is SVGAGI.

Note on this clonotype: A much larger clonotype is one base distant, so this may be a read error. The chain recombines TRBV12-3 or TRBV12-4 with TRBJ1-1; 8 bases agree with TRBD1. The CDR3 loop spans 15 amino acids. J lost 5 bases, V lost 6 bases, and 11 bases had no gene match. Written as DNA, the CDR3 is TGTGCCAGCAGCCCACCGGACAGGGCGGTGACTGAAGCTTTCTTT. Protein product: CASSPPDRAVTEAFF.

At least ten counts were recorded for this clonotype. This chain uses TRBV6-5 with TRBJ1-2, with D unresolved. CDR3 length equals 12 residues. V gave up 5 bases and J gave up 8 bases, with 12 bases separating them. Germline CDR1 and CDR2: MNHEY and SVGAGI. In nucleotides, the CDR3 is TGTGCCAGCAGTACTTTGGGTATAGGCTACACCTTC. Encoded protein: CASSTLGIGYTF.

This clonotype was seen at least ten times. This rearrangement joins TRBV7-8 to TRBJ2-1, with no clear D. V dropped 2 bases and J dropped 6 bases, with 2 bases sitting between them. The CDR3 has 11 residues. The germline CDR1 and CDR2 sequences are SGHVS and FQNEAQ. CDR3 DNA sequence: TGTGCCAGCAGCTTAATCAATGAGCAGTTCTTC. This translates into CASSLINEQFF. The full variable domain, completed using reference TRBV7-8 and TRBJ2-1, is GAGVSQSPRYKVAKRGQDVALRCDPISGHVSLFWYQQALGQGPEFLTYFQNEAQLDKSGLPSDRFFAERPEGSVSTLKIQRTQQEDSAVYLCASSLINEQFFGPGTRLTVL.

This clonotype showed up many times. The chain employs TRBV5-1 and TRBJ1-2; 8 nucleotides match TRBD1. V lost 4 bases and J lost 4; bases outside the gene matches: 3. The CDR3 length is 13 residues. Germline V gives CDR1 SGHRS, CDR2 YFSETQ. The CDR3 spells CASSRQGSYGYTF. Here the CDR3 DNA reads TGCGCCAGCAGCCGACAGGGGAGCTATGGCTACACCTTC.

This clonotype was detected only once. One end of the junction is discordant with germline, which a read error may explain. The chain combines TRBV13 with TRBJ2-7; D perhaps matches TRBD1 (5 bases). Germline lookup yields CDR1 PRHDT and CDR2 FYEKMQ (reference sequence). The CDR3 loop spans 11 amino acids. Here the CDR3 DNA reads TGTGCCAGCATCTTAGGCCAGGGTCCGGAGTTC. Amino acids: CASILGQGPEF.

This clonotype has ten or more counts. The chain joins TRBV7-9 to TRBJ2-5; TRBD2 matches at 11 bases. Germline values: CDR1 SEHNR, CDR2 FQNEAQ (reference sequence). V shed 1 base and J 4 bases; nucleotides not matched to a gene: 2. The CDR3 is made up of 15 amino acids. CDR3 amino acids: CASSLVAGGPETQYF. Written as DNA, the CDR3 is TGTGCCAGCAGCTTAGTAGCGGGAGGGCCAGAGACCCAGTACTTC. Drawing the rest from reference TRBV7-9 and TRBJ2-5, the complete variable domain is DTGVSQNPRHKITKRGQNVTFRCDPISEHNRLYWYRQTLGQGPEFLTYFQNEAQLEKSRLLSDRFSAERPKGSFSTLEIQRTEQGDSAMYLCASSLVAGGPETQYFGPGTRLLVL.

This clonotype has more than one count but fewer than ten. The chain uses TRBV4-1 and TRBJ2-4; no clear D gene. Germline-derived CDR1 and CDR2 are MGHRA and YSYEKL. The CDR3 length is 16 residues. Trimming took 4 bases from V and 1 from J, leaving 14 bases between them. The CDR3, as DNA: TGCGCCAGCAGCCTAGGCACACTGGGGGCCAAAAACATTCAGTACTTC. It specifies CASSLGTLGAKNIQYF.